This TCR beta chain was observed in a study of OX40 agonist ivuxolimab in advanced cancers. Whole-study context: Checkpoint inhibitors had been given previously to over 30% of patients.

Comments on this clone: Its cognate antigen is unknown.

Enrollment shut out patients with autoimmune disease history or systemic immunosuppression. Findings and limits, study-wide: In CD8+ T cells, expanded clones were on average more numerous than in CD4+.

J gave up 4 bases and V 1 base, and 5 bases lay outside the gene matches. CDR3 length: 15 amino acids. Germline CDR1 reads SGHAT; CDR2 reads FQNNGV. The protocol was immunoSEQ multiplex PCR, while the TCRdb copy is restricted to in-frame clones and leaves out a portion. The table includes some 37,000 clones, approximately 78% detected once. This receptor was obtained from an adult with an advanced solid tumor such as melanoma, head and neck, liver or kidney cancer. The chain couples TRBV11-2 to TRBJ1-2, with 8 bases matching TRBD1. The input for sequencing was CD4+ or CD8+ T cells sorted from blood, taken in a trial of the OX40 agonist ivuxolimab. The CDR3 reads CASSLVAGGSYGYTF. For the CDR3, the DNA is TGTGCCAGCAGCTTAGTGGCAGGGGGCTCCTATGGCTACACCTTC.